Listed below are T cell receptor beta chains from one sample, sequenced in a study of regulatory T cells in long-lasting Graves disease. TCRdb processed the multiplex PCR reads anew with MiXCR; each CDR3 protein has one entry. The sample includes approximately 400,000 distinct CDR3 sequences, roughly 10% of them seen just once. The sample was also reused in another study, on T cells in Graves' hyperthyroidism and ophthalmopathy.

Sequencing used peripheral blood mononuclear cells (PBMCs), obtained at new diagnosis, from a patient treated with antithyroid drugs. Receptors were obtained from a woman between 18 and 29 years old with Graves disease. Both conserved end residues are part of each CDR3. The order of the fields is V gene, D gene, CDR3 length, clone size, J gene, CDR3 protein, CDR3 DNA. D genes are given only for firm matches. Clone size is given for some rows only: seen once, a few or many times, or a class if the clone is expanded.

v_call: TRBV20-1
d_call: NA
cdr3_length: 11
clone_size: few
j_call: TRBJ1-1
cdr3_aa: CSARINTEAFF
cdr3_nt: TGCAGTGCTAGGATAAACACTGAAGCTTTCTTT

v_call: TRBV20-1
d_call: NA
cdr3_length: 12
clone_size: NA
j_call: TRBJ2-5
cdr3_aa: CSASRQTETQYF
cdr3_nt: TGCAGTGCTAGCCGACAAACAGAGACCCAGTACTTC

v_call: TRBV18
d_call: TRBD2
cdr3_length: 16
clone_size: many
j_call: TRBJ2-2
cdr3_aa: CASSPRTSGSVRELFF
cdr3_nt: TGTGCCAGCTCACCAAGGACTAGCGGGAGTGTCAGGGAGCTGTTTTTT

v_call: TRBV28
d_call: NA
cdr3_length: 15
clone_size: many
j_call: TRBJ1-5
cdr3_aa: CASSLIQAGNQPQHF
cdr3_nt: TGTGCCAGCAGTTTGATACAGGCAGGTAATCAGCCCCAGCATTTT

v_call: TRBV28
d_call: TRBD2
cdr3_length: 15
clone_size: many
j_call: TRBJ2-1
cdr3_aa: CASCGLAGGDGEQFF
cdr3_nt: TGTGCCAGTTGTGGACTAGCGGGAGGAGACGGTGAGCAGTTCTTC

v_call: TRBV25-1
d_call: NA
cdr3_length: 14
clone_size: NA
j_call: TRBJ2-6
cdr3_aa: CASSDHSGANVLTF
cdr3_nt: TGTGCCAGCAGTGACCACTCTGGGGCCAACGTCCTGACTTTC

v_call: TRBV6-4
d_call: TRBD1
cdr3_length: 17
clone_size: few
j_call: TRBJ1-5
cdr3_aa: CASIDGPGQGFNQPQHF
cdr3_nt: TGTGCCAGCATCGACGGGCCGGGACAGGGGTTTAATCAGCCCCAGCATTTT

v_call: TRBV20-1
d_call: NA
cdr3_length: 13
clone_size: few
j_call: TRBJ2-5
cdr3_aa: CSASDSPREAQYF
cdr3_nt: TGCAGTGCCTCGGACAGCCCAAGAGAGGCCCAGTACTTC

v_call: TRBV5-1
d_call: NA
cdr3_length: 15
clone_size: many
j_call: TRBJ2-7
cdr3_aa: CASSLGRDGLYEQYF
cdr3_nt: TGCGCCAGCAGCTTGGGTCGGGACGGCCTCTACGAGCAGTACTTC

v_call: TRBV15
d_call: TRBD1
cdr3_length: 15
clone_size: NA
j_call: TRBJ2-2
cdr3_aa: CATSRDTGAAGELFF
cdr3_nt: TGTGCCACCAGTAGAGATACAGGGGCCGCCGGGGAGCTGTTTTTT

v_call: TRBV6-1
d_call: NA
cdr3_length: 13
clone_size: many
j_call: TRBJ1-5
cdr3_aa: CASGRTANQPQHF
cdr3_nt: TGTGCCAGCGGGAGGACAGCAAATCAGCCCCAGCATTTT

v_call: TRBV9
d_call: TRBD2
cdr3_length: 16
clone_size: many
j_call: TRBJ2-1
cdr3_aa: CASSVELAGGPNEQFF
cdr3_nt: TGTGCCAGCAGCGTAGAACTAGCGGGAGGCCCCAATGAGCAGTTCTTC

v_call: TRBV6-2/TRBV6-3
d_call: NA
cdr3_length: 13
clone_size: few
j_call: TRBJ1-2
cdr3_aa: CASRRRVDYGYTF
cdr3_nt: TGTGCCAGCAGGAGGAGGGTGGACTATGGCTACACCTTC

v_call: TRBV19
d_call: NA
cdr3_length: 13
clone_size: NA
j_call: TRBJ2-1
cdr3_aa: CASIGGAGNEQFF
cdr3_nt: TGTGCCAGTATCGGAGGGGCCGGCAATGAGCAGTTCTTC

v_call: TRBV7-9
d_call: TRBD1
cdr3_length: 13
clone_size: few
j_call: TRBJ2-1
cdr3_aa: CASSLTGEDEQFF
cdr3_nt: TGTGCCAGCAGCTTGACAGGGGAGGATGAGCAGTTCTTC

v_call: TRBV12-5
d_call: TRBD1
cdr3_length: 15
clone_size: many
j_call: TRBJ2-3
cdr3_aa: CASGLAGTGDDTQYF
cdr3_nt: TGTGCTAGTGGTTTGGCAGGGACAGGAGACGATACGCAGTATTTT

v_call: TRBV4-1
d_call: NA
cdr3_length: 14
clone_size: many
j_call: TRBJ2-3
cdr3_aa: CASSQVGGTDTQYF
cdr3_nt: TGCGCCAGCAGCCAAGTAGGTGGCACAGATACGCAGTATTTT

v_call: TRBV6-1
d_call: TRBD2
cdr3_length: 18
clone_size: many
j_call: TRBJ2-7
cdr3_aa: CASSFPGLAGALSYEQYF
cdr3_nt: TGTGCCAGCAGCTTTCCGGGACTAGCGGGGGCCCTGTCCTACGAGCAGTACTTC

v_call: TRBV18
d_call: NA
cdr3_length: 17
clone_size: NA
j_call: TRBJ1-1
cdr3_aa: CASSPSYRAKRNTEAFF
cdr3_nt: TGTGCCAGCTCACCATCCTACCGGGCCAAACGGAACACTGAAGCTTTCTTT

v_call: TRBV20-1
d_call: TRBD1
cdr3_length: 15
clone_size: many
j_call: TRBJ2-1
cdr3_aa: CSAREKDRVSLEQFF
cdr3_nt: TGCAGTGCTAGAGAAAAGGACAGGGTATCCCTTGAGCAGTTCTTC

v_call: TRBV4-1
d_call: NA
cdr3_length: 15
clone_size: NA
j_call: TRBJ1-1
cdr3_aa: CASSQGLIRASEAFF
cdr3_nt: TGCGCCAGCAGCCAAGGGTTGATCAGGGCTTCAGAAGCTTTCTTT

v_call: TRBV30
d_call: NA
cdr3_length: 11
clone_size: many
j_call: TRBJ2-1
cdr3_aa: CAWGGYNEQFF
cdr3_nt: TGTGCCTGGGGGGGCTACAATGAGCAGTTCTTC

v_call: TRBV24-1
d_call: TRBD1
cdr3_length: 19
clone_size: many
j_call: TRBJ1-2
cdr3_aa: CATSDSIPAERQGVGGYTF
cdr3_nt: TGTGCCACCAGTGATTCGATTCCCGCCGAAAGACAGGGGGTGGGTGGCTACACCTTC

v_call: TRBV6-1
d_call: NA
cdr3_length: 13
clone_size: few
j_call: TRBJ1-3
cdr3_aa: CASSPTSGNTIYF
cdr3_nt: TGTGCCAGCAGCCCCACTAGTGGAAACACCATATATTTT

v_call: TRBV10-3
d_call: NA
cdr3_length: 13
clone_size: NA
j_call: TRBJ1-1
cdr3_aa: CAISESAQAEAFF
cdr3_nt: TGTGCCATCAGTGAGTCGGCCCAGGCGGAAGCTTTCTTT

v_call: TRBV7-9
d_call: NA
cdr3_length: 18
clone_size: few
j_call: TRBJ2-7
cdr3_aa: CASSPPRVGSLGAYEQYF
cdr3_nt: TGTGCCAGCAGCCCCCCGCGCGTGGGGAGCCTAGGAGCCTACGAGCAGTACTTC

v_call: TRBV12-3/TRBV12-4
d_call: NA
cdr3_length: 14
clone_size: many
j_call: TRBJ2-5
cdr3_aa: CASSLSTGRETQYF
cdr3_nt: TGTGCCAGCAGTTTATCTACAGGGCGGGAGACCCAGTACTTC

v_call: TRBV19
d_call: TRBD1
cdr3_length: 17
clone_size: NA
j_call: TRBJ2-2
cdr3_aa: CASSPSPQGKNTGELFF
cdr3_nt: TGTGCCAGTAGTCCCTCCCCACAGGGGAAGAACACCGGGGAGCTGTTTTTT

v_call: TRBV28
d_call: NA
cdr3_length: 16
clone_size: many
j_call: TRBJ2-2
cdr3_aa: CASLWTGTANTGELFF
cdr3_nt: TGTGCCAGCTTATGGACCGGGACGGCGAACACCGGGGAGCTGTTTTTT

v_call: TRBV2
d_call: NA
cdr3_length: 12
clone_size: many
j_call: TRBJ1-6
cdr3_aa: CASRIGNSPLHF
cdr3_nt: TGTGCCAGCAGGATAGGGAATTCACCCCTCCACTTT

v_call: TRBV6-5
d_call: NA
cdr3_length: 16
clone_size: NA
j_call: TRBJ1-1
cdr3_aa: CASSYSIVQGNTEAFF
cdr3_nt: TGTGCCAGCAGTTACTCGATAGTACAGGGTAACACTGAAGCTTTCTTT

v_call: TRBV6-1
d_call: NA
cdr3_length: 11
clone_size: NA
j_call: TRBJ1-1
cdr3_aa: CASRATNEAFF
cdr3_nt: TGTGCCAGCAGGGCTACCAATGAAGCTTTCTTT

v_call: TRBV19
d_call: NA
cdr3_length: 16
clone_size: many
j_call: TRBJ1-5
cdr3_aa: CASSIWGLLVNQPQHF
cdr3_nt: TGTGCCAGTAGTATTTGGGGGTTGCTTGTCAATCAGCCCCAGCATTTT

v_call: TRBV6-1
d_call: NA
cdr3_length: 17
clone_size: NA
j_call: TRBJ1-2
cdr3_aa: CASIPYRANHGDYGYTF
cdr3_nt: TGTGCCAGCATCCCCTACAGGGCTAATCACGGGGACTATGGCTACACCTTC

v_call: TRBV11-3
d_call: NA
cdr3_length: 14
clone_size: NA
j_call: TRBJ1-2
cdr3_aa: CASSLVDGADGYTF
cdr3_nt: TGTGCCAGCAGCTTAGTCGACGGAGCGGATGGCTACACCTTC

v_call: TRBV6-4
d_call: NA
cdr3_length: 14
clone_size: NA
j_call: TRBJ1-1
cdr3_aa: CASSVRPGSAEAFF
cdr3_nt: TGTGCCAGCAGTGTTCGCCCGGGGTCAGCTGAAGCTTTCTTT

v_call: TRBV27
d_call: NA
cdr3_length: 14
clone_size: many
j_call: TRBJ2-1
cdr3_aa: CATQLSLAHNEQFF
cdr3_nt: TGTGCCACCCAGTTATCGCTAGCGCACAATGAGCAGTTCTTC

v_call: TRBV5-1
d_call: NA
cdr3_length: 13
clone_size: many
j_call: TRBJ2-7
cdr3_aa: CASSSAGTDEQYF
cdr3_nt: TGCGCCAGCAGCTCTGCGGGGACAGATGAGCAGTACTTC

v_call: TRBV29-1
d_call: NA
cdr3_length: 13
clone_size: few
j_call: TRBJ2-1
cdr3_aa: CSVPNPGYNEQFF
cdr3_nt: TGCAGCGTTCCCAACCCCGGCTACAATGAGCAGTTCTTC

v_call: TRBV3-1
d_call: NA
cdr3_length: 13
clone_size: many
j_call: TRBJ1-2
cdr3_aa: CASSQDRHYGYTF
cdr3_nt: TGTGCCAGCAGCCAAGACAGGCACTATGGCTACACCTTC

v_call: TRBV20-1
d_call: NA
cdr3_length: 11
clone_size: few
j_call: TRBJ2-3
cdr3_aa: CSATRKDTQYF
cdr3_nt: TGCAGTGCTACCAGAAAAGATACGCAGTATTTT

v_call: TRBV4-1
d_call: NA
cdr3_length: 14
clone_size: NA
j_call: TRBJ1-5
cdr3_aa: CASSAREGNQPQHF
cdr3_nt: TGCGCCAGCAGCGCCCGAGAGGGCAATCAGCCCCAGCATTTT

v_call: TRBV24-1
d_call: NA
cdr3_length: 16
clone_size: many
j_call: TRBJ1-1
cdr3_aa: CATSPGRGGEATEAFF
cdr3_nt: TGTGCCACCAGTCCGGGTCGCGGGGGTGAGGCCACTGAAGCTTTCTTT

v_call: TRBV5-6
d_call: TRBD2
cdr3_length: 15
clone_size: NA
j_call: TRBJ2-7
cdr3_aa: CASSPVGRAEKEQHF
cdr3_nt: TGTGCCAGCAGTCCCGTGGGGAGGGCCGAGAAAGAGCAGCACTTC

v_call: TRBV5-1
d_call: TRBD2
cdr3_length: 15
clone_size: NA
j_call: TRBJ2-7
cdr3_aa: CASSYHRGGSYEQYF
cdr3_nt: TGCGCCAGCAGCTACCACCGGGGGGGCTCCTACGAGCAGTACTTC